This T cell receptor (beta chain) was documented in a study of graft-versus-host responses after intestinal transplantation. As concerns this clone: Its antigen is currently unknown.

The V and J ends lost 8 bases and 4 bases respectively, with 11 bases between them. This CDR3 is built from 11 residues. Germline V gene data show CDR1 as SQVTM and CDR2 as ANQGSEA. Produced via immunoSEQ multiplex PCR; TCRdb's table is partial and in-frame only. The repertoire holds 80,000 to 100,000 clones, with 80% to 95% as singletons. The source material was unstimulated CD4+ T cells sorted from spleen or lymph node cells, sampled before intestinal transplant. This TCR derives from a human donor who received an intestinal transplant. The genes are TRBV29-1 and TRBJ1-1; D remains unclear. CDR3 bases: TGCAGCATTCGAACGGGCACTGAAGCTTTCTTT. It codes for CSIRTGTEAFF.